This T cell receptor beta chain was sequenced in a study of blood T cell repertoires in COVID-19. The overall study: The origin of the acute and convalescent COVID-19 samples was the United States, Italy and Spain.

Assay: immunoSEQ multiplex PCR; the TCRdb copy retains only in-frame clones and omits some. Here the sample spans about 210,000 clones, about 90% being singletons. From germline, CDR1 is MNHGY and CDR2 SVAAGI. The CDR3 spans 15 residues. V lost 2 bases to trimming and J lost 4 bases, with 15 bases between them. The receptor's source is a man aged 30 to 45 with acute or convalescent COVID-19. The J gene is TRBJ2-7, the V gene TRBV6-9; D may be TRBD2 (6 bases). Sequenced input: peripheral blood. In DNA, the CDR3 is TGTGCCAGCAGTTATCCAAGATCGGGGGAGTACGAGCAGTACTTC. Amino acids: CASSYPRSGEYEQYF.